The 24 T cell receptor beta chains presented below share a single source sample, sequenced in a study of a mutant IDH1 vaccine in newly diagnosed glioma. These TCRs are of unknown antigen specificity. Some clones are missing from TCRdb's copy, which holds only in-frame ones; the method was immunoSEQ multiplex PCR. The sample has roughly 74,000 clones, roughly 85% seen once. The time point here: week 23, last vaccination. Mutant IDH1 20-mer peptide, at 300 ug, made up each vaccine dose, with topical imiquimod. Sequenced here: PBMCs, sampled from a glioma patient whose treatment included an IDH1 peptide vaccine. These receptors were taken from a man aged 25 to 40 with glioma. Some clones in this sample may be carry-over from other donors' samples.

This clone came up a few times. The chain links TRBV30 to TRBJ1-1, with D uncertain. Between the trimmed V and J ends, which lost 3 bases and 0 bases, there was a span of 5 bases. Germline V lookup: CDR1 GTSNPN, CDR2 SVGIG (reference sequence). This CDR3 is 12 amino acids long. The CDR3, as DNA: TGTGCCTGGAGGTCTGTGAACACTGAAGCTTTCTTT. It encodes CAWRSVNTEAFF.

The gene calls are TRBV4-1 and TRBJ2-7; 10 bases are shared with TRBD1. This CDR3 region has 18 residues. Germline loops: CDR1 MGHRA, CDR2 YSYEKL. V dropped 0 bases and J dropped 2; count of bases not matched to a gene: 10. DNA for the CDR3: TGCGCCAGCAGCCAAGATCTTTTGGGGACAGGGGTCCCCTACGAGCAGTACTTC. This codes for CASSQDLLGTGVPYEQYF.

This clone was seen once. The chain links TRBV28 to TRBJ1-1, with D possibly matching TRBD1 (5 bases). Trimming stripped 3 bases from V and 4 bases from J, with 12 bases between. CDR1 is MDHEN and CDR2 is SYDVKM in the germline V gene. The CDR3 consists of 14 residues. The CDR3 sequence: CASSLGRRGTEAFF. The CDR3 DNA reads as TGTGCCAGCAGTTTGGGGCGGAGGGGCACTGAAGCTTTCTTT.

The chain combines TRBV7-9 with TRBJ1-1; D is unresolved. CDR1 is SEHNR, CDR2 FQNEAQ, per germline (reference sequence). V was clipped by 1 base and J by 4 bases, with 4 bases between them. This CDR3 spans 12 amino acids. Here the CDR3 DNA reads TGTGCCAGCAGCTTAGGTTTCACTGAAGCTTTCTTT. It is translated as CASSLGFTEAFF.

The chain is built from TRBV6-1 and TRBJ2-6; D call uncertain. Deletions cut 2 bases from V and 0 bases from J, with 5 bases between. CDR1 and CDR2 from the germline V gene are MNHNS and SASEGT. The CDR3 covers 15 residues. DNA for the CDR3: TGTGCCAGCAGTGAATTCGCCTCTGGGGCCAACGTCCTGACTTTC. This gives the protein CASSEFASGANVLTF.

This clone came up once. The rearrangement uses TRBV18 and TRBJ1-5; D possibly corresponds to TRBD1 (5 bases). V lost 3 bases to trimming and J lost 1 base, with 10 bases between them. The CDR3 extends over 15 amino acids. The germline CDR1 and CDR2 sequences are KGHSH and LQKENI. The CDR3 DNA is TGTGCCAGCTCACCTGGGACGACGAGCAATCAGCCCCAGCATTTT. Its translation: CASSPGTTSNQPQHF.

The V and J genes are TRBV4-1 and TRBJ2-1; no definite D call. CDR1 and CDR2 (germline): MGHRA, YSYEKL. Between the trimmed V and J ends, which lost 0 bases and 13 bases, there was a span of 13 bases. The CDR3 is 13 residues long. DNA of the CDR3: TGCGCCAGCAGCCAAGAAGTGGCCTACGTCCAGTTCTTC. This encodes CASSQEVAYVQFF.

The V gene is TRBV7-2, the J gene TRBJ2-1; D possibly corresponds to TRBD2 (7 bases). CDR1 and CDR2 from the germline V gene are SGHTA and FQGNSA. Trimming took off 4 bases at V and 6 bases at J, with 16 bases between the two ends. The CDR3 loop spans 15 amino acids. The CDR3 DNA sequence: TGTGCCAGCAGCTCCCTAGGGGGGGGTAGCAATGAGCAGTTCTTC. Its protein product is CASSSLGGGSNEQFF.

The V gene is TRBV29-1, the J gene TRBJ2-1; D is tentatively TRBD1 or TRBD2 (5 bases each). Germline values: CDR1 SQVTM, CDR2 ANQGSEA. The CDR3 sequence is 13 residues long. The V end lost 4 bases, the J end lost 1 base, and 8 bases lay between the germline ends. The CDR3: CSVGGESYNEQFF. For the CDR3, the DNA is TGCAGCGTTGGAGGGGAATCCTACAATGAGCAGTTCTTC.

The rearrangement uses TRBV2 and TRBJ2-1, with TRBD2 matching 11 bases. Germline CDR1 and CDR2: SNHLY and FYNNEI. CDR3 length: 15 amino acids. J gave up 6 bases and V 6 bases, and 7 bases lay outside the gene matches. CDR3 in DNA: TGTGCCAGCAGCCGACTAGCGGGACTTAGCAATGAGCAGTTCTTC. Residues: CASSRLAGLSNEQFF.

The chain employs TRBV5-4 and TRBJ2-7, with D perhaps TRBD1 or TRBD2 (6 bases each). Germline loops: CDR1 SGHNT, CDR2 YYREEE (reference sequence). V dropped 4 bases and J dropped 3 bases, with 14 bases sitting between them. This CDR3 has 14 residues. CDR3 amino acids: CASSRREGGYEQYF. The CDR3 bases are TGTGCCAGCAGCCGGAGAGAGGGGGGCTACGAGCAGTACTTC.

This clone appeared a few times. This sequence joins TRBV28 and TRBJ1-4, with D uncertain. CDR3 length: 12 amino acids. Trimming shortened V by 7 bases and J by 7 bases, and 10 bases separated the two germline ends. Germline CDR1 and CDR2: MDHEN and SYDVKM. This chain's CDR3 is CASKRFSEKLFF. CDR3 sequence (DNA): TGTGCCAGCAAGAGATTTAGTGAAAAACTGTTTTTT.

This clone came up once. The chain joins TRBV10-3 to TRBJ1-1; TRBD1 agrees at 7 bases. V trimming: 3 bases; J trimming: 5 bases; junction bases outside the gene matches: 3. The germline CDR1 and CDR2 sequences are ENHRY and SYGVKD. The CDR3 loop spans 13 amino acids. CDR3 nucleotide sequence: TGTGCCATCAGTGAAACAGGGGCTACTGAAGCTTTCTTT. This gives the protein CAISETGATEAFF.

V is TRBV28 and J is TRBJ2-2; 10 bases are shared with TRBD1. Trimming took 6 bases from V and 6 from J; bases not matched to a gene: 7. CDR3 length equals 15 residues. Germline values: CDR1 MDHEN, CDR2 SYDVKM. CDR3 protein: CASSPGTGVSGELFF. The CDR3 DNA sequence: TGTGCCAGCAGCCCCGGGACAGGGGTATCCGGGGAGCTGTTTTTT. Together with reference TRBV28 and TRBJ2-2, the CDR3 gives the full variable domain: DVKVTQSSRYLVKRTGEKVFLECVQDMDHENMFWYRQDPGLGLRLIYFSYDVKMKEKGDIPEGYSVSREKKERFSLILESASTNQTSMYLCASSPGTGVSGELFFGEGSRLTVL.

The table lists this clone with a count of one. The V gene is TRBV6-1, the J gene TRBJ1-2; D gene unclear. The CDR3 loop spans 13 amino acids. V was trimmed by 7 bases and J by 0 bases, leaving 9 bases between them. Germline V CDR1 and CDR2: MNHNS, SASEGT. CDR3 nucleotides: TGTGCCAGCACGCTCTCTACTAACTATGGCTACACCTTC. This encodes CASTLSTNYGYTF.

The sample holds a few counts of this clone. The chain uses TRBV2 and TRBJ2-5; perhaps TRBD2 as D (6 bases). This CDR3 spans 14 amino acids. Germline CDR1 SNHLY, CDR2 FYNNEI. Deletions cut 3 bases from V and 3 bases from J, with 11 bases between. CDR3 DNA: TGTGCCAGCAGTGACTCGGGACTCGAAGAGACCCAGTACTTC. It specifies CASSDSGLEETQYF.

This chain links TRBV2 with TRBJ1-5; D unresolved. V was trimmed by 4 bases and J by 2 bases, leaving 9 bases between them. This CDR3 contains 14 residues. CDR1 is SNHLY and CDR2 is FYNNEI in the germline V gene. CDR3 DNA sequence: TGTGCCAGCAGTGGGGCCGCCGGCAATCAGCCCCAGCATTTT. Translating it yields CASSGAAGNQPQHF.

The rearrangement uses TRBV6-5 and TRBJ1-2; 7 bases match TRBD1. V was clipped by 5 bases and J by 3 bases; unmatched bases: 6. The CDR3 has 14 amino acids. Germline V gene sequence: CDR1 MNHEY, CDR2 SVGAGI. CDR3 DNA sequence: TGTGCCAGCAGTGACAGGGAAGTGGACTATGGCTACACCTTC. Translation: CASSDREVDYGYTF.

The J gene is TRBJ2-1, the V gene TRBV6-1, with 13 bases aligning to TRBD2. The CDR3 extends over 16 amino acids. CDR1 is MNHNS, CDR2 SASEGT, per germline. V shed 4 bases and J 9 bases; nucleotides not matched to a gene: 9. DNA for the CDR3: TGTGCCAGCAGTGCCTGGACTAGCGGGGGTCGTGTTGAGCAGTTCTTC. It encodes CASSAWTSGGRVEQFF.

This clone was seen just once. The DNA for the CDR3 is TGTGCCAGCAGCTTAGGTCGAGCAGGGAGGAATTCACCCCTCCACTTT. It encodes CASSLGRAGRNSPLHF. J is TRBJ1-6 and V is TRBV11-2; a possible D gene is TRBD1 (5 bases). The CDR3 extends over 16 amino acids. Germline V gene data show CDR1 as SGHAT and CDR2 as FQNNGV. V was clipped by 1 base and J by 7 bases, with 14 bases between them. Combining the CDR3 with reference TRBV11-2 and TRBJ1-6 gives the whole variable domain EAGVAQSPRYKIIEKRQSVAFWCNPISGHATLYWYQQILGQGPKLLIQFQNNGVVDDSQLPKDRFSAERLKGVDSTLKIQPAKLEDSAVYLCASSLGRAGRNSPLHFGNGTRLTVT.

This clone turned up a few times. J is TRBJ1-1 and V is TRBV19; 7 bases are a match to TRBD1. The germline V gene encodes CDR1 LNHDA and CDR2 SQIVND (reference sequence). There are 14 residues in the CDR3. V lost 6 bases, J lost 3 bases, and 7 bases stayed unmatched. The CDR3 region has the DNA TGTGCCAGTAGCTCGACAGGGCAGGACACTGAAGCTTTCTTT. This translates into CASSSTGQDTEAFF.

V usage is TRBV5-4 and J usage is TRBJ2-1; D might be TRBD2 (5 bases). Per the germline V gene, CDR1 is SGHNT and CDR2 is YYREEE (reference sequence). The length of the CDR3 is 14 residues. V lost 1 base to trimming and J lost 3 bases, with 8 bases between them. The CDR3 region has the DNA TGTGCCAGCAGCTTGAACCGGGACTACAATGAGCAGTTCTTC. This sequence encodes CASSLNRDYNEQFF.

This clone came up many times. The rearrangement uses TRBV2 and TRBJ1-2; 8 positions match TRBD1. In germline, CDR1 is SNHLY, CDR2 FYNNEI. The CDR3 totals 15 residues. V lost 5 bases to trimming and J lost 2 bases; unmatched junction nucleotides: 7. The CDR3 protein is CASSPRSGGNYGYTF. CDR3 DNA sequence: TGTGCCAGCAGTCCGCGGTCAGGGGGCAACTATGGCTACACCTTC.

In its sample, this clone was seen a few times. The chain links TRBV7-6 to TRBJ2-7; perhaps TRBD2 as D (5 bases). Per the germline V gene, CDR1 is SGHVS and CDR2 is FNYEAQ. The CDR3 is made up of 13 amino acids. The ends were cut back, 7 bases at V and 1 base at J, with 11 bases in the middle. In DNA, the CDR3 is TGTGCCAGCAAGAGGGTTGGGTCCTACGAGCAGTACTTC. It translates to CASKRVGSYEQYF.